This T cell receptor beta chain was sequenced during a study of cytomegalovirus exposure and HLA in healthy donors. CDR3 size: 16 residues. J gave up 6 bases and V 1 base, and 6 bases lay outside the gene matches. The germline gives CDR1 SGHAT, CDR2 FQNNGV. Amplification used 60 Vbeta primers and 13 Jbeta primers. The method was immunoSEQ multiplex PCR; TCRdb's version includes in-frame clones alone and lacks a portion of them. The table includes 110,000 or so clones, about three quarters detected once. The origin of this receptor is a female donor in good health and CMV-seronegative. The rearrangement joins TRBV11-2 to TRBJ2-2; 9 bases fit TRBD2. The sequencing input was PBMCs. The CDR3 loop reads CASSLVLERGAGELFF. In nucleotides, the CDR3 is TGTGCCAGCAGCTTAGTCTTGGAGCGGGGGGCCGGGGAGCTGTTTTTT. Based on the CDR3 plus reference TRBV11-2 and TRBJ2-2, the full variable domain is EAGVAQSPRYKIIEKRQSVAFWCNPISGHATLYWYQQILGQGPKLLIQFQNNGVVDDSQLPKDRFSAERLKGVDSTLKIQPAKLEDSAVYLCASSLVLERGAGELFFGEGSRLTVL.